Listed below are T cell receptor beta chains from one sample, sequenced in a study of blood T cell repertoires in COVID-19. Libraries were prepared by immunoSEQ multiplex PCR; TCRdb keeps only in-frame clonotypes and omits some of them. The data hold about 100,000 clones, with over 70% observed a single time. The sample comprised peripheral blood. The source is an older man with acute or convalescent COVID-19. CDR3s include the opening cysteine and the closing phenylalanine or tryptophan. The D gene is left open where the match is weak. Clone size appears in some rows only: once, few, many, or a class for an expanded clone.

cdr3_nt cdr3_aa clone_size j_call v_call d_call
TGTGCCAGCAGTGAACAGGGGGCGCAAATCGCTGGCTACACCTTC CASSEQGAQIAGYTF - TRBJ1-2 TRBV27 TRBD1
TGTGCCAGCAGCTTAGTGTGGAGCTCCTATAATTCACCCCTCCACTTT CASSLVWSSYNSPLHF - TRBJ1-6 TRBV7-2 -
TGCGCCAGCAGCCAAGGGGGACTAGCGGGAGTGGGAACCGGGGAGCTGTTTTTT CASSQGGLAGVGTGELFF - TRBJ2-2 TRBV4-1 TRBD2
TGTGCCAGCGGGACAGGGTCGAACACTGAAGCTTTCTTT CASGTGSNTEAFF once TRBJ1-1 TRBV2 TRBD1
TGTGCCAGCAGTCCAGGTGTTCAGCCCCAGCATTTT CASSPGVQPQHF - TRBJ1-5 TRBV12-3/TRBV12-4 -
TGTGCCAGCTCCCGAGAGGAGGGCATCGCTTTCTTT CASSREEGIAFF - TRBJ1-1 TRBV18 -
TGTGCCAGCAGGCAGACAGGGGCGCTAGCGGGGCTACAAGAGACCCAGTACTTC CASRQTGALAGLQETQYF - TRBJ2-5 TRBV7-3 -
TGTGCCAGTAGCGACAGCTATGGCTACACCTTC CASSDSYGYTF - TRBJ1-2 TRBV19 -
TGTGCCAGCAGTGAAATTAGGACAGGTTACGAGCAGTACTTC CASSEIRTGYEQYF once TRBJ2-7 TRBV6-1 TRBD1
TGTGCCAGCAGCTTAGGGAACAGGGCCAACACCGGGGAGCTGTTTTTT CASSLGNRANTGELFF - TRBJ2-2 TRBV7-3 -
TGCGCCAGCAGCCAAACGGCAGGGTCGAACACTGAAGCTTTCTTT CASSQTAGSNTEAFF - TRBJ1-1 TRBV4-1 -
TGCGCCAGCAGCTCAGGGTCGGAGACCCAGTACTTC CASSSGSETQYF - TRBJ2-5 TRBV5-1 -
TGCGCCAGCAGCTCTCCTCTAGCGGGGGGATCCTACGAGCAGTACTTC CASSSPLAGGSYEQYF - TRBJ2-7 TRBV5-1 TRBD2
TGCGCCAGCAGCCCCGGACAGACAAACACTGAAGCTTTCTTT CASSPGQTNTEAFF - TRBJ1-1 TRBV5-1 -
TGTGCCAGCAGCCCTCGGACAGGGTCGAACTATGGCTACACCTTC CASSPRTGSNYGYTF - TRBJ1-2 TRBV11-2 TRBD1
TGTGCCAGCAGCCTCCGGGACAGGGGCTACGAGCAGTACTTC CASSLRDRGYEQYF - TRBJ2-7 TRBV3-1/TRBV3-2 TRBD1
TGTGCCAGCAGTTACGCGGGGCCCGGCGGACGGGAGCAGTTCTTC CASSYAGPGGREQFF - TRBJ2-1 TRBV6-2/TRBV6-3 -
TGTGCCAGCAGTTTACGGGGGAACACCGGGGAGCTGTTTTTT CASSLRGNTGELFF - TRBJ2-2 TRBV6-6 -
TGTGCCAGTGCCAGGACAGGGGGAAACACCGGGGAGCTGTTTTTT CASARTGGNTGELFF - TRBJ2-2 TRBV19 TRBD1
TGTGCCAGCAGTGCCAGGTCGACCACCGGGGAGCTGTTTTTT CASSARSTTGELFF - TRBJ2-2 TRBV25-1 -
TGCGCCAGCAGCCAAGTCGGGCGACAGGGGAAAGGCAATCAGCCCCAGCATTTT CASSQVGRQGKGNQPQHF few TRBJ1-5 TRBV4-1 TRBD1
TGTGCCACCCGGACAGGGGGCTCCTACGAGCAGTACTTC CATRTGGSYEQYF - TRBJ2-7 TRBV28 TRBD1
TGTGCCAGCAGGGTCAGGGCTTCCTACAATGAGCAGTTCTTC CASRVRASYNEQFF - TRBJ2-1 TRBV7-2 -
TGTGCCAGCAGCTTAATGGACTTCCAGCCCCAGCATTTT CASSLMDFQPQHF few TRBJ1-5 TRBV11-2 -
TGCGCCAGCAGCCAGAGGGCTTCGGGGAACAATGAGCAGTTCTTC CASSQRASGNNEQFF - TRBJ2-1 TRBV4-3 -
TGTGCCAGCAGCTCGGGACAGGGGAACAATCAGCCCCAGCATTTT CASSSGQGNNQPQHF - TRBJ1-5 TRBV7-9 TRBD1
TGTGCCAGCAGCCGCGGGGGGGCCGACACCGGGGAGCTGTTTTTT CASSRGGADTGELFF - TRBJ2-2 TRBV5-4 TRBD2
TGTGCCACCAGTGAGCGGGACAGGGCCTACGAGCAGTACTTC CATSERDRAYEQYF - TRBJ2-7 TRBV24-1 TRBD1
TGTGCCATCAGAGACAGGTCGGACGAGCAGTACTTC CAIRDRSDEQYF few TRBJ2-7 TRBV10-3 -
TGTGCCAGTACCTGGGACAGAAACTATGGCTACACCTTC CASTWDRNYGYTF - TRBJ1-2 TRBV19 TRBD1
TGTGCCAGCAGCCTCTCCCCCCGGACAGGGAGCACCGAGCAGTACTTC CASSLSPRTGSTEQYF - TRBJ2-7 TRBV7-9 TRBD1
TGCAGCGTTGAAGATCTAGGGGCAGCGGGAAACACCATATATTTT CSVEDLGAAGNTIYF once TRBJ1-3 TRBV29-1 -
TGTGCCAGCAGCTACGCCATTGCGGTGTCCCACGAGCAGTACTTC CASSYAIAVSHEQYF - TRBJ2-7 TRBV6-6 -
TGCGCCAGCAGCTTAGGCGGGGGGCAAGAGACCCAGTACTTC CASSLGGGQETQYF - TRBJ2-5 TRBV5-1 TRBD2
TGTGCCAGCAGCCCTGTAGTGGGAGCGAACACCGGGGAGCTGTTTTTT CASSPVVGANTGELFF - TRBJ2-2 TRBV7-3 -
TGCGCCAGCAGGGGGGAGAGCGGGAGCCTTAGCACAGATACGCAGTATTTT CASRGESGSLSTDTQYF - TRBJ2-3 TRBV5-1 TRBD2
TGTGCCAGTAGTAAGCCCCAGGCAAGAGGGAGCAATCAGCCCCAGCATTTT CASSKPQARGSNQPQHF once TRBJ1-5 TRBV19 -
TGTGCCAGCAGCTTAATTAGCGGCACTGAAGCTTTCTTT CASSLISGTEAFF - TRBJ1-1 TRBV7-2 -
TGCAGCGTTATGACTAGCATCTCCTACGAGCAGTACTTC CSVMTSISYEQYF - TRBJ2-7 TRBV29-1 TRBD2
TGCGCCAGTCATCGGACTAGCGGGCGGAGCACAGATACGCAGTATTTT CASHRTSGRSTDTQYF - TRBJ2-3 TRBV5-1 TRBD2
TGCAGTGCTAGAGTAGCAGATACGCAGTATTTT CSARVADTQYF - TRBJ2-3 TRBV20-1 -
TGTGCCAGCAGCCCTTGGAGACTAGCGGGACCGAAAAATGAGCAGTTCTTC CASSPWRLAGPKNEQFF - TRBJ2-1 TRBV21-1 -
TGTGCCAGTAGTAGCGGGGGGGCGAGCACAGATACGCAGTATTTT CASSSGGASTDTQYF - TRBJ2-3 TRBV19 TRBD2
TGCGCCAGCAGCTTGGGGCTAGCGGAGAGCACAGATACGCAGTATTTT CASSLGLAESTDTQYF - TRBJ2-3 TRBV5-1 TRBD2
TGTGCCAGCAGCTTAGGGGGAGGACGGCTGAAAGAGACCCAGTACTTC CASSLGGGRLKETQYF - TRBJ2-5 TRBV11-1 -
TGTGCCACCAGTGATTCCGGGGGAAGTGGAGAGACCCAGTACTTC CATSDSGGSGETQYF - TRBJ2-5 TRBV24-1 -
TGTGCCAGCAGCCCCGCGGGGAGCTACAATGAGCAGTTCTTC CASSPAGSYNEQFF - TRBJ2-1 TRBV11-1 -
TGCGCCACCACACCGCCTGGAAACACCATATATTTT CATTPPGNTIYF - TRBJ1-3 TRBV5-1 -
TGTGCCAGCAAAGGACCCGGGAGAGAGACCCAGTACTTC CASKGPGRETQYF - TRBJ2-5 TRBV6-5 -
TGTGCCAGCAGCGTAGAACTAGCGAGCACCGGGGAGCTGTTTTTT CASSVELASTGELFF few TRBJ2-2 TRBV9 TRBD2
TGTGCCAGCAGCGCAACCGGGACAGGGGGCGGAGATACGCAGTATTTT CASSATGTGGGDTQYF - TRBJ2-3 TRBV9 TRBD1
TGTGCCAGCAGGGCTTGGACAGGTGATCGTCGACCCCTCTCCTACGAGCAGTACTTC CASRAWTGDRRPLSYEQYF - TRBJ2-7 TRBV27 TRBD1
TGTGCCACCAGCAGAGATCTCGGGGGAAACTATGGCTACACCTTC CATSRDLGGNYGYTF - TRBJ1-2 TRBV15 -
TGTGCCAGCAGCGTCAGGCGAGCGGATCAAGAGACCCAGTACTTC CASSVRRADQETQYF - TRBJ2-5 TRBV9 -
TGCAGCGTTGATTCTCCCTGGGCAGGGATGCAAGAGACCCAGTACTTC CSVDSPWAGMQETQYF - TRBJ2-5 TRBV29-1 -